A single sample gave rise to the 16 T cell receptor beta chains below, sequenced in a study of graft-versus-host responses after intestinal transplantation. Profiling relied on immunoSEQ multiplex PCR, and the TCRdb table lists in-frame clones only, not all of them. Of roughly 93,000 clones listed, about 93% are singletons. Antigen specificity for these receptors is unknown. Sequenced material: unstimulated CD8+ T cells sorted from spleen or lymph node cells, taken before intestinal transplant. Receptor source: a human donor who received an intestinal transplant.

The chain recombines TRBV7-6 with TRBJ2-1; perhaps TRBD1 as D (6 bases). CDR1 is SGHVS, CDR2 FNYEAQ, per germline. The CDR3 loop spans 14 amino acids. Trimming removed 1 base from V and 9 bases from J, with 13 bases in between. CDR3 region: CASSLDGGASEQFF. The DNA for the CDR3 is TGTGCCAGCAGCTTAGATGGGGGCGCGAGTGAGCAGTTCTTC.

The V call is TRBV4-1, the J call TRBJ2-2, with TRBD1 identical over 10 bases. V lost 0 bases to trimming and J lost 7 bases; unmatched junction nucleotides: 5. The CDR3 is 16 residues long. The germline CDR1 and CDR2 sequences are MGHRA and YSYEKL. Here the CDR3 reads CASSQDADRGLGELFF. The DNA of the CDR3 is TGCGCCAGCAGCCAAGATGCAGACAGGGGGCTCGGGGAGCTGTTTTTT.

This chain joins TRBV4-1 and TRBJ2-7, with 13 bases lining up with TRBD2. The junction had 9 bases not matched to a gene; V was cut back by 0 bases and J by 4 bases. This CDR3 region has 18 residues. CDR1 and CDR2 from the germline V gene are MGHRA and YSYEKL. In DNA form, the CDR3 reads TGCGCCAGCAGCCAAGATCGTCTTGGACTAGCGGGAGCGTACGAGCAGTACTTC. It translates to CASSQDRLGLAGAYEQYF.

The chain links TRBV5-6 to TRBJ2-7; tentative D call: TRBD1 (5 bases). V shed 4 bases and J shed 0 bases, with 11 bases lying between them. CDR3 length: 14 residues. The germline gives CDR1 SGHDT, CDR2 YYEEEE. Written as DNA, the CDR3 is TGTGCCAGCAGCCCAGGGCCGGGCTCCTACGAGCAGTACTTC. It specifies CASSPGPGSYEQYF.

The rearrangement links TRBV5-1 to TRBJ1-1, with TRBD1 matching 7 bases. The CDR3 loop spans 15 amino acids. With V trimmed by 0 bases and J by 1 base, 3 bases remained unmatched. CDR1 and CDR2 from the germline V gene are SGHRS and YFSETQ. DNA for the CDR3: TGCGCCAGCAGCTTGGTAGGGACAGAGAACACTGAAGCTTTCTTT. Protein product: CASSLVGTENTEAFF.

This chain joins TRBV9 and TRBJ2-4, with D tentatively TRBD2 (6 bases). This CDR3 is 17 amino acids long. Germline CDR1 SGDLS, CDR2 YYNGEE. The germline V and J ends were trimmed by 4 bases and 3 bases, with 20 bases remaining between them. The CDR3 sequence is CASSPTMSGHDKNIQYF. The CDR3 DNA reads TGTGCCAGCAGCCCTACTATGAGCGGGCACGACAAAAACATTCAGTACTTC.

In its sample, this clone was seen once. This chain uses TRBV5-1 with TRBJ2-3, with D unclear. The V end lost 0 bases, the J end lost 3 bases, and 8 bases lay between the germline ends. Germline assignment: CDR1 SGHRS and CDR2 YFSETQ. CDR3 length: 14 amino acids. The CDR3 protein is CASSLAVRTDTQYF. CDR3 DNA sequence: TGCGCCAGCAGCTTGGCCGTGAGAACAGATACGCAGTATTTT.

This chain joins TRBV11-3 and TRBJ1-4; 7 nucleotides agree with TRBD1. From germline, CDR1 is SGHNT and CDR2 YENEEA. This CDR3 is built from 13 residues. J lost 8 bases, V lost 7 bases, and 7 bases had no gene match. This chain's CDR3 is CASTLDRMEKLFF. DNA of the CDR3: TGTGCCAGCACCCTGGACAGGATGGAAAAACTGTTTTTT.

This chain uses TRBV5-6 with TRBJ2-7, with D perhaps TRBD1 (5 bases). V was trimmed by 1 base and J by 4 bases, leaving 9 bases between them. The CDR3 has 13 residues. CDR1 is SGHDT and CDR2 is YYEEEE in the germline V gene. The chain's CDR3 is CASSLKTDYEQYF. CDR3 in DNA: TGTGCCAGCAGCTTGAAGACAGATTACGAGCAGTACTTC. The full variable domain, in which reference TRBV5-6 and TRBJ2-7 provide the parts outside the CDR3, is DAGVTQSPTHLIKTRGQQVTLRCSPKSGHDTVSWYQQALGQGPQFIFQYYEEEERQRGNFPDRFSGHQFPNYSSELNVNALLLGDSALYLCASSLKTDYEQYFGPGTRLTVT.

V usage is TRBV28 and J usage is TRBJ2-1; D may be TRBD1 (5 bases). CDR3 length: 13 residues. Per germline, CDR1 MDHEN and CDR2 SYDVKM. With 4 bases removed from V and 8 bases from J, the gap between germline ends came to 12 bases. In DNA form, the CDR3 reads TGTGCCAGCAGTTCGTCAGACAGCCATGAGCAGTTCTTC. Its protein product is CASSSSDSHEQFF.

The CDR3 DNA is TGTGCCAGTAACGCACAGGGGACCGGGGAGCTGTTTTTT. Residues: CASNAQGTGELFF. The chain links TRBV19 to TRBJ2-2, with 7 bases aligning to TRBD1. The CDR3 spans 13 residues. CDR1 is LNHDA, CDR2 SQIVND, per germline (reference sequence). V trimming: 7 bases; J trimming: 5 bases; junction bases outside the gene matches: 4.

The DNA of the CDR3 is TGTGCCAGCAGCCCCCTTGATCGGGCGGGGGCCGGCGAGCAGTACTTC. Translated: CASSPLDRAGAGEQYF. The chain links TRBV9 to TRBJ2-7; a weak D match, TRBD2 (7 bases). The V gene lost 4 bases and the J gene lost 6 bases, with 23 bases spanning the gap. The CDR3 consists of 16 residues. Germline lookup yields CDR1 SGDLS and CDR2 YYNGEE.

This clone was seen once. This rearrangement joins TRBV11-2 to TRBJ1-1, with 8 bases identical to TRBD1. CDR1 is SGHAT and CDR2 is FQNNGV in the germline V gene. CDR3 size: 16 residues. After removal of 0 bases from V and 2 bases from J, the junction contained 5 bases not matched to a gene. The CDR3 protein is CASSLEPGGTNTEAFF. CDR3 coding DNA: TGTGCCAGCAGCTTAGAGCCAGGGGGCACCAACACTGAAGCTTTCTTT.

The CDR3, as DNA: TGTGCCAGCAGCCCCCCGGGTGGCAGGGGCGGTGGCTACACCTTC. As protein: CASSPPGGRGGGYTF. V and J are TRBV9 and TRBJ1-2, with D possibly being TRBD1 (6 bases). Per germline, CDR1 SGDLS and CDR2 YYNGEE. V shed 4 bases and J shed 7 bases, with 20 bases lying between them. This CDR3 comprises 15 residues.

The gene calls are TRBV6-6 and TRBJ2-1; 10 bases match TRBD2. After removal of 4 bases from V and 4 bases from J, the junction contained 7 bases not matched to a gene. The CDR3 sequence is 16 residues long. Germline CDR1 and CDR2: MNHNY and SVGAGI (reference sequence). CDR3 region: CASSSALAGPYNEQFF. The CDR3 DNA is TGTGCCAGCAGTTCCGCACTAGCGGGGCCTTACAATGAGCAGTTCTTC.

The V and J genes are TRBV11-2 and TRBJ2-7; 10 nucleotides agree with TRBD1. This CDR3 is 14 amino acids long. Looked up from germline, CDR1 is SGHAT and CDR2 is FQNNGV. The trim removed 4 bases at V and 5 bases at J, leaving 5 bases unmatched. CDR3 in amino acids: CASSSDRGQDEQYF. In DNA form, the CDR3 reads TGTGCCAGCAGCTCAGACAGGGGGCAGGACGAGCAGTACTTC.